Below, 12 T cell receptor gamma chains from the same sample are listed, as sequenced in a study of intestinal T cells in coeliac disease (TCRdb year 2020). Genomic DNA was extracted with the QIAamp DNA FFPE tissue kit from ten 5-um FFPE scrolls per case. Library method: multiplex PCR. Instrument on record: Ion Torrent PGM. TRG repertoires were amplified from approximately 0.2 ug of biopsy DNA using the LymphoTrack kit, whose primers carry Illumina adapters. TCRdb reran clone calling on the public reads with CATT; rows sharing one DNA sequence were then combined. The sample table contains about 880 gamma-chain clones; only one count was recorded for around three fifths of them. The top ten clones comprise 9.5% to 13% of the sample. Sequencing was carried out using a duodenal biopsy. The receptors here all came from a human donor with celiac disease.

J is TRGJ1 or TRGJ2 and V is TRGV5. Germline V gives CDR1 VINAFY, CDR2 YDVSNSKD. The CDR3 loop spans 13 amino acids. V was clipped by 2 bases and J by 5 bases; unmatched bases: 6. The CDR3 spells CATWDIFHYKKLF. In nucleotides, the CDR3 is TGTGCCACCTGGGACATTTTCCATTATAAGAAACTCTTT.

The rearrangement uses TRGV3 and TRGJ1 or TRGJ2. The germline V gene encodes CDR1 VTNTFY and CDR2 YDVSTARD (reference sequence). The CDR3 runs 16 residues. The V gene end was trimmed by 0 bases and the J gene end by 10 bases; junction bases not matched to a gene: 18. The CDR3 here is CATWDRPYYFIIKKLF. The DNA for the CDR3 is TGTGCCACCTGGGACAGGCCCTATTACTTTATTATAAAGAAACTCTTT.

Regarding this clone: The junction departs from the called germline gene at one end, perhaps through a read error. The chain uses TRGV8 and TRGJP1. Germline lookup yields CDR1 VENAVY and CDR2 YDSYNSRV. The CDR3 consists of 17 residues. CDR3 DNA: TGTGCCGCCTGGGATAGTCGAAACCTACCACTTGGTTGGTTCAAGATATTT. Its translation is CAAWDSRNLPLGWFKIF.

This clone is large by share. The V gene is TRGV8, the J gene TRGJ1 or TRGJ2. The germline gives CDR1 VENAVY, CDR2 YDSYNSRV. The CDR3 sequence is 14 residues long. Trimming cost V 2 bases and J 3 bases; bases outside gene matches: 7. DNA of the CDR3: TGTGCCACCTGGGATAAGTTGTTTTATTATAAGAAACTCTTT. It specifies CATWDKLFYYKKLF.

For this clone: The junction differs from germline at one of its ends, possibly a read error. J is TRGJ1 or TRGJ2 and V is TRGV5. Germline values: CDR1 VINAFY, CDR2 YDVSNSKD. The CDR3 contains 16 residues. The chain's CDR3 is CATWDSSVVRVIKKLF. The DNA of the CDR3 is TGTGCTACCTGGGACAGTTCAGTCGTTAGGGTTATAAAGAAACTCTTT.

For the CDR3, the DNA is TGTGCTGCGTGGGATTCAAAGAAACTCTTT. Amino acid sequence: CAAWDSKKLF. The chain is built from TRGV10 and TRGJ1 or TRGJ2. TRGV10 is reported as an ORF; its role is uncertain. CDR3 length equals 10 residues. J gave up 10 bases and V 8 bases, and 6 bases lay outside the gene matches.

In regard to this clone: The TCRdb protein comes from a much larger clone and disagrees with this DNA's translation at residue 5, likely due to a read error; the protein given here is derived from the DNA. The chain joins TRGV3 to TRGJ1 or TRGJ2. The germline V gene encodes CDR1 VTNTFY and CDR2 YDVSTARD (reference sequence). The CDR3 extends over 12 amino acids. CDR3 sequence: CATWVRLGKKLF. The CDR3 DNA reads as TGTGCCACCTGGGTCAGGCTTGGCAAGAAACTCTTT.

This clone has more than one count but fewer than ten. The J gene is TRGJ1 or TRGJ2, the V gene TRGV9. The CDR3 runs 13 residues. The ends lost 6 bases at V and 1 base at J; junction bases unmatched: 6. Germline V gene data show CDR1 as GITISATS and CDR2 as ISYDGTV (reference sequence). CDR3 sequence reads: CALWSSNYYKKLF. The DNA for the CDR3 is TGTGCCTTGTGGAGCTCCAATTATTATAAGAAACTCTTT.

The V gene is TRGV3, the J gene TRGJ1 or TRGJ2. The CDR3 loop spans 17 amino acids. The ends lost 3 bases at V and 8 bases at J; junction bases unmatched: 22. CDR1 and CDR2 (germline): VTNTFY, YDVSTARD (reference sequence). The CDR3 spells CATWDEAVGFYLDKKLF. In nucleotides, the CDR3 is TGTGCCACCTGGGACGAGGCTGTGGGTTTTTATTTGGATAAGAAACTCTTT.

CDR3 loop: CATWGSGVYYKKLF. CDR3 DNA: TGTGCCACCTGGGGCTCCGGGGTTTATTATAAGAAACTCTTT. The rearrangement joins TRGV8 to TRGJ1 or TRGJ2. Germline CDR1 reads VENAVY; CDR2 reads YDSYNSRV. The V segment lost 5 bases and the J segment 3 bases; nucleotides outside the gene matches: 10. The length of the CDR3 is 14 residues.

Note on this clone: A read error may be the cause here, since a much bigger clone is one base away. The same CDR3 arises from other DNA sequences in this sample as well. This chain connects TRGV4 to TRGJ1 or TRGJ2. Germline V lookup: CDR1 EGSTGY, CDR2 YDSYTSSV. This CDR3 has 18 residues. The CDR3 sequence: CATWDGLPRAMNYYKKLF. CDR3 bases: TGTGCCACCTGGGATGGCCTCCCGAGGGCCATGAATTATTATAAGAAGCTCTTT.

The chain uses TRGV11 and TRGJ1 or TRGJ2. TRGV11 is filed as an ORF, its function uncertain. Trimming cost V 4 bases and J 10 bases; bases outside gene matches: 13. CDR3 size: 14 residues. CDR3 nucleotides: TGTGCCTGCTGGATTAGCCCTTTTATTATAAAGAAACTCTTT. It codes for CACWISPFIIKKLF.